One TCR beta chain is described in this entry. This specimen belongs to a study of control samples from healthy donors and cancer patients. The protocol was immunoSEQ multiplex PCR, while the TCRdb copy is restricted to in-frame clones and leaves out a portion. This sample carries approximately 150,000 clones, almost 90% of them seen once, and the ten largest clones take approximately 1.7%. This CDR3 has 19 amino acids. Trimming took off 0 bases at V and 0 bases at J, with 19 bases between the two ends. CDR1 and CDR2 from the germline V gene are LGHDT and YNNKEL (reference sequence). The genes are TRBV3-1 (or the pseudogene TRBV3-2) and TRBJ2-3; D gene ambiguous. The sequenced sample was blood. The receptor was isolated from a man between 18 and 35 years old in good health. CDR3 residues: CASSQDCDGSIPSTDTQYF. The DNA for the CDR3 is TGTGCCAGCAGCCAAGATTGCGACGGCTCAATTCCGAGCACAGATACGCAGTATTTT.